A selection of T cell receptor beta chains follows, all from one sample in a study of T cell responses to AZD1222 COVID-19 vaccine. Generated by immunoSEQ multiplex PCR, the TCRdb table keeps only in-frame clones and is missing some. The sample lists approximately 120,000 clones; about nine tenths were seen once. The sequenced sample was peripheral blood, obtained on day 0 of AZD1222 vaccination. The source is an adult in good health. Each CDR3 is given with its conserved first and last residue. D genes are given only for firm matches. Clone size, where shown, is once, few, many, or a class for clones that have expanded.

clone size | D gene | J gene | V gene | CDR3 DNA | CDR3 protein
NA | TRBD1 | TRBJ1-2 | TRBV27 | TGTGCCAGCAGTCTATCAGGGGGCGGAAAGGGCTACACCTTC | CASSLSGGGKGYTF
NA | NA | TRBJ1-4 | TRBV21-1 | TGTGCCAGCAGCAAAAGGCTATCCATAGCGCCCGCTAATGAAAAACTGTTTTTT | CASSKRLSIAPANEKLFF
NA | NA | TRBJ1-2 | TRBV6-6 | TGTGCCAGCAGCCTGGACAGTGAAGCCTACCTCTATGGCTACACCTTC | CASSLDSEAYLYGYTF
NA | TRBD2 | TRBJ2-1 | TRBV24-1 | TGTGCCACCAGTGGCCCCGGGGGGTCCTACAATGAGCAGTTCTTC | CATSGPGGSYNEQFF
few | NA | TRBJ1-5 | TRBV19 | TGTGCCAGTAGGAGGACAGTTTCTAATCAGCCCCAGCATTTT | CASRRTVSNQPQHF
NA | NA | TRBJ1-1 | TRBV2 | TGTGCCAGCAGGACGACAGAGAACACTGAAGCTTTCTTT | CASRTTENTEAFF
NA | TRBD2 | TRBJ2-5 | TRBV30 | TGTGCCTGGAAAAAGAGGACTAGCGGTGAAGAGACCCAGTACTTC | CAWKKRTSGEETQYF
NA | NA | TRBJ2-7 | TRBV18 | TGTGCCAGCTCACCACCGTCTAGCCGTCTGGGCGAGCAGTACTTC | CASSPPSSRLGEQYF
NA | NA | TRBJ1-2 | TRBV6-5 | TGTGCCAGCACCCTCAATCCGTCTTTAAACTATGGCTACACCTTC | CASTLNPSLNYGYTF
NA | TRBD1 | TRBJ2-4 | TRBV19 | TGTGCCAGTAGTTCGACAGGGGGAAATTCCAAAAACATTCAGTACTTC | CASSSTGGNSKNIQYF
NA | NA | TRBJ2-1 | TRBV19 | TGTGCCAGTAGTATAGATAGCGGCAACTACAATGAGCAGTTCTTC | CASSIDSGNYNEQFF
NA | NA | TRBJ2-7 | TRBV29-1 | TGCAGCGTTGAAGCCCGGAATGGGGCCGAGCAGTACTTC | CSVEARNGAEQYF
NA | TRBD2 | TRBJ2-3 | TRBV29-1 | TGCAGCGTTCTGACTAGCGGCACTAGCACAGATACGCAGTATTTT | CSVLTSGTSTDTQYF
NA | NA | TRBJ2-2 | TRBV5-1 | TGCGCCAGCAGCTTGGATGCGGGCATCGCCGGGGAGCTGTTTTTT | CASSLDAGIAGELFF
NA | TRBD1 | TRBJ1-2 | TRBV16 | TGTGCCAGCAGCCAGCGACAGGGGATTGGTGGCTACACCTTC | CASSQRQGIGGYTF
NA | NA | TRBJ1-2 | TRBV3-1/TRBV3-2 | TGTGCCAGCAGCCCCCCGAGCCGGTGGGGCTACACCTTC | CASSPPSRWGYTF
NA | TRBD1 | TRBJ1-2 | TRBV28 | TGTGCCAGCAGTTCGTTTTACAGGGGGAGGGACTATGGCTACACCTTC | CASSSFYRGRDYGYTF
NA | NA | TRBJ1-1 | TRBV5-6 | TGTGCCAGCAGCTTGGGGACTGGGGCTTTCTTT | CASSLGTGAFF
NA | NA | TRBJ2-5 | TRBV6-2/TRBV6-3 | TGTGCCAGCAGTTACTCTCGAGCGGGGACACAAGAGACCCAGTACTTC | CASSYSRAGTQETQYF
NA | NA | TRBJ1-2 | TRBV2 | TGTGCCAGCTCCACAGGGCCGGGGGACTATGGCTACACCTTC | CASSTGPGDYGYTF
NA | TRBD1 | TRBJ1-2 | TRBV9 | TGTGCCAGCAGCGTAGGCCCCTCTGGAGGGGGCGGCTATGGCTACACCTTC | CASSVGPSGGGGYGYTF
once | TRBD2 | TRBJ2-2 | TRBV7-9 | TGTGCCAGCAGCCCGTCGGGACTAACGAACCCCGGGGAGCTGTTTTTT | CASSPSGLTNPGELFF
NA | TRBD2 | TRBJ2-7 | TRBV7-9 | TGTGCCAGCAGCTTAGACGGGGGGGTCTCCTACGAGCAGTACTTC | CASSLDGGVSYEQYF
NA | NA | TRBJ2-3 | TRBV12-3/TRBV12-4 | TGTGCCAGCAGTTTAGACTTAGGGGATACGCAGTATTTT | CASSLDLGDTQYF
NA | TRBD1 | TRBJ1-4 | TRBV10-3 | TGTGCCACCGCGGACGACAGGGGAGGAGGGGAAAAACTGTTTTTT | CATADDRGGGEKLFF
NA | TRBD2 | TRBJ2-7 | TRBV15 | TGTGCCACCAGCAGAGCCCGCAGCGGGGGGGACTACGAGCAGTACTTC | CATSRARSGGDYEQYF
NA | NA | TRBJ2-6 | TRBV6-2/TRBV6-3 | TGTGCCAGCAGTTACTCGGGGCAGGGCTCTGGGGCCAACGTCCTGACTTTC | CASSYSGQGSGANVLTF
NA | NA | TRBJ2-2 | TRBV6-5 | TGTGCCAGCAGTTCTTCCCTCATTACAGGGCCCGGGGAGCTGTTTTTT | CASSSSLITGPGELFF
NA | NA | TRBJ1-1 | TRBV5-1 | TGCGCCAGCAGCTACGAGGGGGGGTTCGCTTTCTTT | CASSYEGGFAFF